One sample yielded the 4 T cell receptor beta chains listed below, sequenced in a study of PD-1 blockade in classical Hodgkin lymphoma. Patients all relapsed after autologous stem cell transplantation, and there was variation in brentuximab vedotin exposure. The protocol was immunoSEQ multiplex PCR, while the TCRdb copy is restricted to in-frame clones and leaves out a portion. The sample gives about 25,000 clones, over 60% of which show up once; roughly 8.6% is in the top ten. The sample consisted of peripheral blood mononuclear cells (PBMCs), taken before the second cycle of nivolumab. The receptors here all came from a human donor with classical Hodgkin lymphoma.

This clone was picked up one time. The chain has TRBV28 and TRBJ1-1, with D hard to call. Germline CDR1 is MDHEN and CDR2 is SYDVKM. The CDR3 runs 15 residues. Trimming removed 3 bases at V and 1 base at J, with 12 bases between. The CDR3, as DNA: TGTGCCAGCAGTTTCGCCCGGGCAGGGAACACTGAAGCTTTCTTT. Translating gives CASSFARAGNTEAFF.

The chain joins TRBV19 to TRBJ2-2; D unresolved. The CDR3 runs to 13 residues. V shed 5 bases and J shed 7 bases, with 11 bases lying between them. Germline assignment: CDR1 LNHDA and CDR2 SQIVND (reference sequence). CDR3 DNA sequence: TGTGCCAGTAGTCCAGAGGTCGGCGGGGAGCTGTTTTTT. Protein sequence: CASSPEVGGELFF.

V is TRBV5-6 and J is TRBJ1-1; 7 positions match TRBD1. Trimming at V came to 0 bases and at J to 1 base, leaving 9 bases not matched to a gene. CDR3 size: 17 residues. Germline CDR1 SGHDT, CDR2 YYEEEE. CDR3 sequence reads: CASSLARDWTGNTEAFF. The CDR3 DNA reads TGTGCCAGCAGCTTGGCTCGGGACTGGACAGGGAACACTGAAGCTTTCTTT.

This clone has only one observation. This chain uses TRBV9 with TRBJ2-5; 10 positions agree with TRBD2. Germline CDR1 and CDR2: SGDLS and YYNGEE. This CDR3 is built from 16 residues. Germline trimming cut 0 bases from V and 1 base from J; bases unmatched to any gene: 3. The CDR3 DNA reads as TGTGCCAGCAGCGTAGAGCGGGAGGGCCCCCAAGAGACCCAGTACTTC. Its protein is CASSVEREGPQETQYF.